This T cell receptor (beta chain) was retrieved from a study of T-cell memory formation after mild COVID-19. TCRdb passed the 5' RACE reads through MiXCR, listing each CDR3 protein once. The data hold fewer than 90,000 distinct CDR3 sequences, with 9.5% to 15% observed a single time. The table lists this clonotype with a few counts. This CDR3 region has 14 residues. The junction had 8 bases not matched to a gene; V was cut back by 5 bases and J by 6 bases. CDR1 and CDR2 from the germline V gene are SGHAT and FQNNGV. This chain joins TRBV11-2 and TRBJ2-3; TRBD2 aligns across 7 bases. Sequenced sample: PBMCs or a T cell subset sorted from them (not recorded which). This receptor was identified in a man between 18 and 35 years old who had mild COVID-19 (a few samples of this study predate the infection). Cell type and time point are not known. The CDR3 here is CASSPRGEWDTQYF. DNA of the CDR3: TGTGCCAGCAGCCCCCGGGGGGAGTGGGATACGCAGTATTTT.